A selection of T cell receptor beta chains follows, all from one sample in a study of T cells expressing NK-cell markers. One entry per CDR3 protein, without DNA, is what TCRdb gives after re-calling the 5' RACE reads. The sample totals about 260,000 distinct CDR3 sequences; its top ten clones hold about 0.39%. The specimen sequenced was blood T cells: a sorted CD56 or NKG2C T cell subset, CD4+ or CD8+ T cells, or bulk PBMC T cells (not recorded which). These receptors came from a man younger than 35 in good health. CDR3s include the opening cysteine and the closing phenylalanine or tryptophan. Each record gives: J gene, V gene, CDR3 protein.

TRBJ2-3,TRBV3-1,CASSQETLASDTQYF
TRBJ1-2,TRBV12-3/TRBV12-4,CASSSAGAGYTF
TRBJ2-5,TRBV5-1,CASSFGAGGYQETQYF
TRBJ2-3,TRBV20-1,CSAPTGPGSDTQYF
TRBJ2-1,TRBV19,CASSIGSGTGNEQFF
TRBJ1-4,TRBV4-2,CASSPIRGTVNEKLFF
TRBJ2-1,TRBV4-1,CASSHLNDEQFF
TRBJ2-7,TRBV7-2,CASSRDRQGYEQYF
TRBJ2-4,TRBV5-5,CASSPRQDTAKNIQYF
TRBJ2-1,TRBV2,CASRRLAGDNEQFF
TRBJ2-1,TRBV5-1,CASSLVFLAGAEQFF
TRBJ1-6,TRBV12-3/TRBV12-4,CASSYENSPLHF
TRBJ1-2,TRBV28,CASGQGKDGYTF
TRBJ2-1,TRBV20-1,CSARGYGRAKYEQFF
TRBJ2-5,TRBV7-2,CASSSQLAGAVETQYF
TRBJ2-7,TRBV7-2,CASSLTRAGGSSEQYF
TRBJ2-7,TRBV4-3,CASSQDDGAGVPEQYF
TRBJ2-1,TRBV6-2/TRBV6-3,CASIYLGLGPYNEQFF
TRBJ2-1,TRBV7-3,CASSPAGTSGNEQFF
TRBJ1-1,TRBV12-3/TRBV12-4,CASRRQGFFPEAFF
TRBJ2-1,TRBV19,CASSTAGGFYNEQFF
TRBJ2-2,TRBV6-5,CASSYSPRTANTGELFF